This T cell receptor (beta chain) was obtained from a study of blood T cell repertoires in COVID-19. In the study overall: COVID-19 samples, acute and convalescent, were from the United States, Italy and Spain. T cells, B-cell-depleted T cells, or PBMCs provided the cDNA or gDNA that served as material.

In the authors' workflow: Amplification of reference gene primers was used by the study to estimate nucleated cell counts. Sequenced by immunoSEQ multiplex PCR; TCRdb stores in-frame clones only, minus some. D and trimming come from the DNA, and the V and J calls and clone size come from that table. The data show 200,000 to 300,000 clones, about 91% seen once. Membership in each cohort depended on participant-reported clinical history. This clone came up once. Germline loops: CDR1 LNHDA, CDR2 SQIVND (reference sequence). This CDR3 has 15 amino acids. V was shortened by 3 bases and J by 3 bases, with 14 bases between the two germline ends.

The chain couples TRBV19 to TRBJ1-2; D is unresolved. This sequence originates from a woman between 35 and 50 years old with acute COVID-19. The sequenced sample consisted of PBMCs or T cells enriched from blood (not recorded which). In nucleotides, the CDR3 is TGTGCCAGTAGTATTAACATGAGGCAGTACTATGGCTACACCTTC. This gives the protein CASSINMRQYYGYTF.